These 9 T cell receptor beta chains were sequenced from one sample in a study of response to subunit inactivated influenza vaccine. Each CDR3 protein is one row after TCRdb ran MiXCR on the RT-PCR reads. Among fewer than 700,000 distinct CDR3 sequences listed, approximately 13% were seen once. Sequenced material: PBMCs from blood, taken 35 to 45 days after vaccination. The source of these receptors is a man aged 45-65 years who received an inactivated influenza vaccine.

This clonotype has only a few counts. V is TRBV4-2 and J is TRBJ2-7; 8 bases align to TRBD1. From germline, CDR1 is LGHNA and CDR2 YNFKEQ. The CDR3 sequence is 17 residues long. J was trimmed by 5 bases and V by 0 bases; bases with no gene match: 12. CDR3 in DNA: TGTGCCAGCAGCCAAGATCTTTCCCGGACAGGGCGCGACGAGCAGTACTTC. Translation: CASSQDLSRTGRDEQYF.

The chain has TRBV5-1 and TRBJ2-7, with D perhaps matching TRBD1 (5 bases). In germline, CDR1 is SGHRS, CDR2 YFSETQ. Trimming removed 0 bases from V and 3 bases from J, with 10 bases in between. This CDR3 contains 14 residues. The CDR3 DNA reads TGCGCCAGCAGCTTGGGACAGACCGGCTACGAGCAGTACTTC. It yields the protein CASSLGQTGYEQYF.

The CDR3 bases are TGTGCCAGCAGTTACTCCAGGAGGGGCTCCCGACACGAGCAGTACTTC. Its protein product is CASSYSRRGSRHEQYF. The chain has TRBV6-2 or TRBV6-3 and TRBJ2-7; D is perhaps TRBD2 (6 bases). The V end lost 0 bases, the J end lost 5 bases, and 17 bases lay between the germline ends. CDR1 is MNHEY, CDR2 SVGEGT, per germline. CDR3 size: 16 residues.

The rearrangement links TRBV29-1 to TRBJ1-1; perhaps TRBD1 as D (6 bases). This CDR3 comprises 15 residues. Germline V CDR1 and CDR2: SQVTM, ANQGSEA. Trimming removed 7 bases at V and 1 base at J, with 19 bases between. This CDR3 reads CSATKYTGWNTEAFF. In DNA, the CDR3 is TGCAGCGCCACCAAATACACAGGGTGGAACACTGAAGCTTTCTTT.

There are many counts of this clonotype. The chain employs TRBV7-2 and TRBJ2-1; D gene unclear. The V end lost 3 bases, the J end lost 7 bases, and 10 bases lay between the germline ends. Germline CDR1 reads SGHTA; CDR2 reads FQGNSA. The CDR3 covers 13 residues. The CDR3 region is CASSFNRLNEQFF. CDR3 sequence (DNA): TGTGCCAGCAGCTTTAACAGATTGAATGAGCAGTTCTTC.

The table lists this clonotype with a few counts. The gene calls are TRBV7-9 and TRBJ2-7; TRBD2 might be the D (5 bases). This CDR3 has 13 amino acids. V was trimmed by 3 bases and J by 5 bases, leaving 11 bases between them. Germline CDR1 is SEHNR and CDR2 is FQNEAQ (reference sequence). This chain's CDR3 is CASSFWPGNEQYF. DNA of the CDR3: TGTGCCAGCAGCTTCTGGCCCGGGAACGAGCAGTACTTC.

This clonotype appeared many times. The chain has TRBV5-4 and TRBJ2-7; 7 bases match TRBD1. V lost 2 bases, J lost 2 bases, and 4 bases stayed unmatched. The CDR3 length is 14 residues. CDR1 is SGHNT and CDR2 is YYREEE in the germline V gene (reference sequence). Written as DNA, the CDR3 is TGTGCCAGCAGCTTCACAGGGGCCCCCTACGAGCAGTACTTC. Its translation: CASSFTGAPYEQYF.

This clonotype was picked up a small number of times. The chain combines TRBV12-3 or TRBV12-4 with TRBJ2-7, with D possibly being TRBD1 (6 bases). V was clipped by 4 bases and J by 2 bases, with 12 bases between them. CDR3 size: 14 residues. In nucleotides, the CDR3 is TGTGCCAGCAGTTCTTCCCAGGGGCCCTACGAGCAGTACTTC. Protein: CASSSSQGPYEQYF.

The table lists this clonotype with a few counts. The chain employs TRBV9 and TRBJ2-5; 9 nucleotides line up with TRBD2. Trimming cost V 4 bases and J 3 bases; bases outside gene matches: 7. CDR1 and CDR2 (germline): SGDLS, YYNGEE. The CDR3 covers 15 residues. The CDR3 protein is CASSSSGRPEETQYF. CDR3 DNA sequence: TGTGCCAGCAGCTCAAGCGGGAGGCCTGAAGAGACCCAGTACTTC.